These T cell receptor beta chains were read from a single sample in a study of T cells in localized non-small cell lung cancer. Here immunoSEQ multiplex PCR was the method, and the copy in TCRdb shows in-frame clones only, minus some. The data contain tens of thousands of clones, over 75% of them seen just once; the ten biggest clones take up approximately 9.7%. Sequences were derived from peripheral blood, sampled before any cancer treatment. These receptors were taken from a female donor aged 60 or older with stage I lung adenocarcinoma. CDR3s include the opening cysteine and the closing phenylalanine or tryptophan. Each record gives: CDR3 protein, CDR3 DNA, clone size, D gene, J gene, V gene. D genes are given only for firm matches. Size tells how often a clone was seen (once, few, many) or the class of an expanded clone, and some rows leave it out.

cdr3_aa: CASSLAGTPTRTIYF
cdr3_nt: TGCGCCAGCAGCTTGGCTGGGACACCTACTCGCACCATATATTTT
clone_size: NA
d_call: NA
j_call: TRBJ1-3
v_call: TRBV5-1

cdr3_aa: CASSPDGVRWAGELFF
cdr3_nt: TGCGCCAGCAGCCCGGACGGGGTGAGGTGGGCCGGGGAGCTGTTTTTT
clone_size: once
d_call: NA
j_call: TRBJ2-2
v_call: TRBV5-1

cdr3_aa: CASSVGQYNSPLHF
cdr3_nt: TGTGCCAGCAGCGTAGGACAGTATAATTCACCCCTCCACTTT
clone_size: NA
d_call: NA
j_call: TRBJ1-6
v_call: TRBV9

cdr3_aa: CASSLDTYRGTYEQYF
cdr3_nt: TGTGCCAGCAGCTTAGATACATACAGGGGCACCTACGAGCAGTACTTC
clone_size: NA
d_call: TRBD1
j_call: TRBJ2-7
v_call: TRBV11-2

cdr3_aa: CASRLLTGAENQPQHF
cdr3_nt: TGTGCCAGTAGACTCCTTACCGGGGCAGAAAATCAGCCCCAGCATTTT
clone_size: NA
d_call: NA
j_call: TRBJ1-5
v_call: TRBV19

cdr3_aa: CASSLGRGLPIGGYTF
cdr3_nt: TGTGCCAGCAGCTTGGGCAGGGGGCTTCCCATTGGTGGCTACACCTTC
clone_size: NA
d_call: TRBD1
j_call: TRBJ1-2
v_call: TRBV5-4

cdr3_aa: CASSSAQAGPPAYEQYF
cdr3_nt: TGTGCCAGCAGCTCCGCACAAGCGGGACCACCCGCCTACGAGCAGTACTTC
clone_size: NA
d_call: TRBD2
j_call: TRBJ2-7
v_call: TRBV7-6

cdr3_aa: CASSPDGTGMKYEQYF
cdr3_nt: TGTGCCAGCAGCCCGGACGGGACAGGTATGAAATACGAGCAGTACTTC
clone_size: NA
d_call: TRBD1
j_call: TRBJ2-7
v_call: TRBV5-4

cdr3_aa: CASSLSGGDSPLHF
cdr3_nt: TGCGCCAGCAGCTTGTCAGGGGGTGATTCACCCCTCCACTTT
clone_size: few
d_call: TRBD1
j_call: TRBJ1-6
v_call: TRBV5-1

cdr3_aa: CASSVFDQVTEAFF
cdr3_nt: TGTGCCAGCAGCGTCTTCGATCAGGTCACTGAAGCTTTCTTT
clone_size: many
d_call: NA
j_call: TRBJ1-1
v_call: TRBV9

cdr3_aa: CASSQAGDNTGELFF
cdr3_nt: TGTGCCAGCAGCCAAGCCGGAGATAACACCGGGGAGCTGTTTTTT
clone_size: once
d_call: NA
j_call: TRBJ2-2
v_call: TRBV4-2

cdr3_aa: CASSLTGGRTDTQYF
cdr3_nt: TGTGCCAGCAGCTTAACCGGGGGTCGCACAGATACGCAGTATTTT
clone_size: once
d_call: NA
j_call: TRBJ2-3
v_call: TRBV7-2